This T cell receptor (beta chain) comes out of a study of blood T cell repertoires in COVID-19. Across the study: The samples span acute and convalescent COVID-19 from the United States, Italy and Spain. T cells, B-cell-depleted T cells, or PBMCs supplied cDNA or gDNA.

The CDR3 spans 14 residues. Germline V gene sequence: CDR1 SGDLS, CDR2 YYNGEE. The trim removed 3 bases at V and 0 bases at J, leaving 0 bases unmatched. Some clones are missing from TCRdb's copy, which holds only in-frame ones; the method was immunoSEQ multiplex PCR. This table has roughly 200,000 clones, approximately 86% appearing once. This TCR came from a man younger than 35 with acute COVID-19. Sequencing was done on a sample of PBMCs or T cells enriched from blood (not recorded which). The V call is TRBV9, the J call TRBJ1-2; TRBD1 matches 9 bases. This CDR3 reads CASSGTGANYGYTF. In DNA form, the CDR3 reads TGTGCCAGCAGCGGGACAGGGGCTAACTATGGCTACACCTTC.